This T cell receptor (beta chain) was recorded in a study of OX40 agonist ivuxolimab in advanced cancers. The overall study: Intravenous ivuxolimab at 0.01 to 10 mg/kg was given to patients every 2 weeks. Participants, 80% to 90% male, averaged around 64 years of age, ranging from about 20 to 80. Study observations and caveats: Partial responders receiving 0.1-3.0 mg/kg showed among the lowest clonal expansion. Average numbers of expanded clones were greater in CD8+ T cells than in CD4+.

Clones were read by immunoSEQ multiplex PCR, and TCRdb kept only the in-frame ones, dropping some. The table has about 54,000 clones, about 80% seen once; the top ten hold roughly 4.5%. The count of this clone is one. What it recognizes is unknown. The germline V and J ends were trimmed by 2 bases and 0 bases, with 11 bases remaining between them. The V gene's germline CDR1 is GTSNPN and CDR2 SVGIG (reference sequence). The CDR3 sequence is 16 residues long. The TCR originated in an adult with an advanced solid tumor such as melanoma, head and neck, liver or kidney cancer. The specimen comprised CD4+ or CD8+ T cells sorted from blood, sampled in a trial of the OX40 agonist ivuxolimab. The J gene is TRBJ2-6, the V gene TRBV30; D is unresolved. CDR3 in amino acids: CAWSLKFFSGANVLTF. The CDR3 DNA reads TGTGCCTGGAGTTTGAAGTTTTTCTCTGGGGCCAACGTCCTGACTTTC.